This TCR beta chain was found in a study of patients and donors after allogeneic stem cell transplantation. CDR3 length equals 15 residues. V lost 8 bases to trimming and J lost 3 bases, with 16 bases between them. Germline-derived CDR1 and CDR2 are MGHDK and SYGVNS. Via MiXCR, TCRdb re-called the RT-PCR reads, giving one row per CDR3 protein. The table has about 230,000 distinct CDR3 sequences, 13% to 15% seen once. This clonotype was obtained from a human donor who was either an allogeneic HSCT recipient or a stem cell or donor lymphocyte infusion donor (not recorded which). It is not recorded whose cells these are; they may come from a transplant donor. This chain links TRBV25-1 with TRBJ2-2; the D gene is possibly TRBD1 (5 bases). Sequencing was done on a sample of blood, either unsorted or a sorted T cell fraction (not recorded which). The CDR3 DNA reads as TGTGCCAGCCAATTTTCAGACAGCTACACCGGGGAGCTGTTTTTT. The encoded protein is CASQFSDSYTGELFF. Combining the CDR3 with reference TRBV25-1 and TRBJ2-2 gives the whole variable domain EADIYQTPRYLVIGTGKKITLECSQTMGHDKMYWYQQDPGMELHLIHYSYGVNSTEKGDLSSESTVSRIRTEHFPLTLESARPSHTSQYLCASQFSDSYTGELFFGEGSRLTVL.